A selection of T cell receptor beta chains follows, all from one sample in a study of human T cells and chemical hapten exposure. TCRdb processed the RACE reads anew with MiXCR; each CDR3 protein has one entry. The sample comprises about 380,000 distinct CDR3 sequences, around 4.8% of which are singletons, and 2% to 2.5% rests with the top ten. The source material was whole blood, sampled in connection with sensitization to the hapten diphenylcyclopropenone (DPC). All receptors derive from a woman aged 50 to 60 with alopecia areata. Some clones in this sample may be carry-over from other donors' samples. The CDR3 runs from the conserved cysteine through the conserved F or W. The D gene is left open where the match is weak. Some rows have no size entry. The others give once, few or many, or a class for an expanded clone.

d_gene: NA
j_gene: TRBJ1-5
v_gene: TRBV3-1
abundance: many
CDR3aa: CASSQGAGREQPQHF
CDR3nt: TGTGCCAGCAGCCAAGGTGCAGGGAGGGAACAGCCCCAGCATTTT

d_gene: NA
j_gene: TRBJ2-7
v_gene: TRBV12-3/TRBV12-4
abundance: NA
CDR3aa: CASTDQGTSYEQYF
CDR3nt: TGTGCCAGTACCGACCAGGGGACGTCCTACGAGCAGTACTTC

d_gene: NA
j_gene: TRBJ2-3
v_gene: TRBV20-1
abundance: NA
CDR3aa: CSAEGEADTQYF
CDR3nt: TGCAGTGCAGAAGGGGAGGCAGATACGCAGTATTTT

d_gene: NA
j_gene: TRBJ2-3
v_gene: TRBV5-1
abundance: NA
CDR3aa: CASSMQQGTDTQYF
CDR3nt: TGCGCCAGCAGCATGCAGCAGGGGACAGATACGCAGTATTTT

d_gene: NA
j_gene: TRBJ1-2
v_gene: TRBV5-5
abundance: NA
CDR3aa: CASSLGQPYGYTF
CDR3nt: TGTGCCAGCAGCTTGGGACAGCCCTATGGCTACACCTTC

d_gene: TRBD2
j_gene: TRBJ2-3
v_gene: TRBV6-1
abundance: many
CDR3aa: CASSPSSTSGGTRHTQYF
CDR3nt: TGTGCCAGCAGTCCCTCCTCCACTAGCGGGGGGACCCGCCATACGCAGTATTTT

d_gene: NA
j_gene: TRBJ1-3
v_gene: TRBV7-2
abundance: NA
CDR3aa: CASSLAGTRQSGNTIYF
CDR3nt: TGTGCCAGCAGCTTAGCGGGTACCAGACAATCTGGAAACACCATATATTTT

d_gene: NA
j_gene: TRBJ1-4
v_gene: TRBV6-4
abundance: many
CDR3aa: CASSVSNEKLFF
CDR3nt: TGTGCCAGCAGTGTCAGCAATGAAAAACTGTTTTTT

d_gene: NA
j_gene: TRBJ2-1
v_gene: TRBV5-1
abundance: few
CDR3aa: CASSTQGTVTAEQFF
CDR3nt: TGCGCCAGCAGCACACAGGGGACTGTCACCGCTGAGCAGTTCTTC

d_gene: NA
j_gene: TRBJ1-4
v_gene: TRBV5-6
abundance: few
CDR3aa: CASSLMPGMNEKLFF
CDR3nt: TGTGCCAGCAGCTTGATGCCGGGGATGAATGAAAAACTGTTTTTT

d_gene: NA
j_gene: TRBJ1-2
v_gene: TRBV25-1
abundance: many
CDR3aa: CASAPADRSNYGYTF
CDR3nt: TGTGCCAGCGCCCCGGCGGACAGATCAAACTATGGCTACACCTTC

d_gene: TRBD2
j_gene: TRBJ2-1
v_gene: TRBV12-3/TRBV12-4
abundance: many
CDR3aa: CASSPASGREDNEQFF
CDR3nt: TGTGCCAGCAGTCCCGCTAGCGGGAGGGAGGACAATGAGCAGTTCTTC

d_gene: NA
j_gene: TRBJ1-6
v_gene: TRBV11-2
abundance: NA
CDR3aa: CASSLDNHYNSPLHF
CDR3nt: TGTGCCAGCAGCTTAGACAACCACTATAATTCACCCCTCCACTTT

d_gene: NA
j_gene: TRBJ1-2
v_gene: TRBV29-1
abundance: many
CDR3aa: CSVGGYHGYTF
CDR3nt: TGCAGCGTCGGGGGTTACCATGGCTACACCTTC

d_gene: NA
j_gene: TRBJ2-1
v_gene: TRBV24-1
abundance: many
CDR3aa: CATSDLGHEQFF
CDR3nt: TGTGCCACCAGTGATTTGGGGCATGAGCAGTTCTTC

d_gene: NA
j_gene: TRBJ1-6
v_gene: TRBV3-1
abundance: NA
CDR3aa: CASSYTGSSYNSPLHF
CDR3nt: TGTGCCAGCAGCTATACCGGGAGCTCCTATAATTCACCCCTCCACTTT

d_gene: TRBD1
j_gene: TRBJ2-1
v_gene: TRBV5-5
abundance: NA
CDR3aa: CASSLFGTGGDEQFF
CDR3nt: TGTGCCAGCAGCTTGTTCGGGACAGGGGGCGATGAGCAGTTCTTC

d_gene: TRBD1
j_gene: TRBJ2-7
v_gene: TRBV7-2
abundance: many
CDR3aa: CASSSRGSLGEQYF
CDR3nt: TGTGCCAGCAGCTCCAGGGGGAGTCTGGGCGAGCAGTACTTC

d_gene: TRBD1
j_gene: TRBJ2-1
v_gene: TRBV27
abundance: few
CDR3aa: CASSLYRGQGGYNEQFF
CDR3nt: TGTGCCAGCAGTTTATACAGGGGACAGGGCGGCTACAATGAGCAGTTCTTC

d_gene: NA
j_gene: TRBJ1-1
v_gene: TRBV6-2/TRBV6-3
abundance: few
CDR3aa: CASSRLTTTEAFF
CDR3nt: TGTGCCAGCAGCCGTTTGACAACCACTGAAGCTTTCTTT

d_gene: TRBD1
j_gene: TRBJ2-7
v_gene: TRBV12-3/TRBV12-4
abundance: many
CDR3aa: CASSLGGTGGYEQYF
CDR3nt: TGTGCCAGCAGTTTAGGGGGGACAGGAGGCTACGAGCAGTACTTC

d_gene: TRBD2
j_gene: TRBJ2-5
v_gene: TRBV18
abundance: many
CDR3aa: CASSRTSGGETQYF
CDR3nt: TGTGCCAGCTCAAGGACTAGCGGGGGAGAGACCCAGTACTTC

d_gene: NA
j_gene: TRBJ1-6
v_gene: TRBV6-6
abundance: few
CDR3aa: CASIPGQNSPLHF
CDR3nt: TGTGCCAGCATCCCGGGGCAAAATTCACCCCTCCACTTT